This TCR beta chain appears in the sequencing data of a study of beta chain features in type 1 diabetes. Study-level results: The study found moderately but significantly shorter TCRB CDR3s in all four CD4+ subsets of Type 1 diabetes patients. Cells expressing TCR highly could be over-represented by cDNA sequencing. PCR might favor shorter templates, but any such skew would affect patients and controls equally.

On this clone: What it recognizes is unknown.

The investigators reverse transcribed all of the isolated RNA, so they sequenced expressed TCRB transcripts. This table comes from immunoSEQ multiplex PCR, and its TCRdb copy is limited to in-frame clones, with some not included. The profile shows 300,000 or so clones, approximately 10% of them singletons. CDR1 LNHDA and CDR2 SQIVND come from the germline V gene (reference sequence). The length of the CDR3 is 14 residues. Unmatched junction bases numbered 0, after V lost 6 bases and J lost 0 bases. The clonotype was recovered from a man aged 25 to 45 with type 1 diabetes. This chain links TRBV19 with TRBJ1-1; the match to TRBD1 covers 11 bases. Sequencing was carried out using central memory CD4+ T cells from blood. The CDR3 DNA is TGTGCCAGTAGGGGACAGGGGGTGAACACTGAAGCTTTCTTT. The encoded protein is CASRGQGVNTEAFF.